This T cell receptor (beta chain) originates from a study of cytomegalovirus exposure and HLA in healthy donors (dated by TCRdb to the late 2010s). Regarding the study in general: A later analysis indicated that the 95 to 150 validation repertoires were generated on the platform also employed for the approximately 700 repertoires of the first cohort. The aim of the study was to test whether cataloging public T cell receptors could identify signatures of past pathogen exposure. The study combined high-throughput TCR immunosequencing, statistical association of individual TCRs with disease status, and machine learning to predict cytomegalovirus infection status. A separate validation cohort of about 110 different subjects was used in addition to the approximately 700-subject first cohort. What the study reported, not specific to this receptor: While some public TCRs were present in many individuals, most TCR sequences turned up only very rarely across donors. Of the cluster scores, approximately 95% were above 0 in a later analysis, which found that TCRs clustered in the first cohort also tended to co-occur in the 120 or so validation repertoires. The validation cohort had no HLA typing available for a later analysis, so co-occurrence within that cohort was assessed over all 120 or so repertoires. It was suggested by the authors that the approach could potentially be generalized to other disease states and immunological phenotypes. A few of the identified cytomegalovirus-associated TCR beta chains were confirmed in vitro to be specific for cytomegalovirus antigens. In the study, approximately 160 TCR beta chains were listed as associated with cytomegalovirus. The classifier was reported to diagnose cytomegalovirus status with high specificity and sensitivity in both the original and validation cohorts.

To prepare the library, the immunoSEQ multiplex PCR assay was applied. The study's processing was this. A statistical classification framework was built for diagnosing cytomegalovirus status from the catalog of TCR beta chain sequences. TCRdb took this table from immuneACCESS and kept in-frame rearrangements with V and J called. Such tables lack part of the clones; where checked against another copy, unresolved V genes explain under half of the gap, and the rest is unexplained. The DNA was the basis for D and trimming; V, J and clone size are from that table. For this sample the table gives roughly 240,000 clones, of which approximately 87% were detected only once. The leading ten clones occupy roughly 2.5% of the sample. About this clone itself: The clone's antigen remains unknown. The record has no base qualities; no much larger clone is one base away.

The donors belonged to the validation cohort of around 130 subjects, which was separate from the roughly 670-subject first cohort. Specimen: PBMCs. The sequence came from a man younger than 30 in good health and CMV-seronegative.

The CDR3 in this case is CASRDGVFVPEQYF. The DNA sequence is as follows: TGTGCCAGTCGGGATGGGGTTTTTGTCCCCGAGCAGTACTTC. The V gene is TRBV6-5 and the J gene is TRBJ2-7, and perhaps TRBD2 as D gene, on 5 matching bases. From the cysteine up to the phenylalanine, the CDR3 has a length of 14 residues. Only the CDR3 part of the read is kept: 42 bases, read in frame from the first base. CDR1 and CDR2 are read off the germline V gene as MNHEY and SVGAGI. The germline ends are 21 bases apart after V is trimmed by 9 bases and J by 6 bases.